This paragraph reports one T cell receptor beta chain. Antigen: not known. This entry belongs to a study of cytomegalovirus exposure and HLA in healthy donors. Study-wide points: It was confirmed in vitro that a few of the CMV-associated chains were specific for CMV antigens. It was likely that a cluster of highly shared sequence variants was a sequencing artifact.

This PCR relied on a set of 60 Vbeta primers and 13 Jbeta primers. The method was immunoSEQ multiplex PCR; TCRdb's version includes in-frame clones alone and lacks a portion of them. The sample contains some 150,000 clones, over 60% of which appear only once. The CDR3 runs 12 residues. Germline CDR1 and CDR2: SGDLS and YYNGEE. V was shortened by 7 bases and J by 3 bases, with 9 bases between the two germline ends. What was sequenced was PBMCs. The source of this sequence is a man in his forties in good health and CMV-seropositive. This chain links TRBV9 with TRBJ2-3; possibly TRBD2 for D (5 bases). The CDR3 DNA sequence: TGTGCCAGCGGGAGTGTAACAGATACGCAGTATTTT. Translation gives CASGSVTDTQYF.